Below, one T cell receptor (beta chain) is given with its context. No antigen is known for it. This entry is derived from a study of cytomegalovirus exposure and HLA in healthy donors. Points from the study as a whole: TCR beta V- and J-gene trimming was later associated with a missense DCLRE1C variant.

Healthy bone marrow donors supplied every sample. Amplification used 60 Vbeta primers and 13 Jbeta primers. Only in-frame clones appear in the TCRdb table, and some are missing; sequencing was by immunoSEQ multiplex PCR. This sample's table reports some 39,000 clones. This sequence was found in a man aged 30 to 39 in good health and CMV-seronegative. Sequenced: PBMCs.

The CDR3 bases are TGTGCCAGCAGCTTAGTGAGCACTGAAGCTTTCTTT. Protein sequence: CASSLVSTEAFF. The chain employs TRBV7-9 and TRBJ1-1; D is uncertain. The germline V gene has CDR1 SEHNR and CDR2 FQNEAQ (reference sequence). The V end was cut by 1 base, the J end by 4 bases, with 4 bases between. CDR3 length: 12 amino acids. The whole variable domain, filled in from reference TRBV7-9 and TRBJ1-1, reads DTGVSQNPRHKITKRGQNVTFRCDPISEHNRLYWYRQTLGQGPEFLTYFQNEAQLEKSRLLSDRFSAERPKGSFSTLEIQRTEQGDSAMYLCASSLVSTEAFFGQGTRLTVV.